These 24 T cell receptor beta chains originate from one sample sequenced in a study of CD8+ T cells in alopecia areata. Treatment specified: oral pan-JAK inhibitor, 5-10 mg twice daily. Extracted RNA was reverse transcribed, and the resulting cDNA served as sequencing template. Data came from immunoSEQ multiplex PCR; TCRdb stores just in-frame clones and leaves some out. The data contain 150,000 to 200,000 clones, about 51% of them singletons. This material consisted of CD8+ T cells sorted from blood, taken between weeks 51 and 52, from a patient treated with tofacitinib. The receptor set was obtained from a human donor with alopecia areata.

The rearrangement links TRBV7-8 to TRBJ2-5; D not resolved. CDR3 length: 12 residues. Germline CDR1 reads SGHVS; CDR2 reads FQNEAQ. Trimming took off 1 base at V and 5 bases at J, with 5 bases between the two ends. Here the CDR3 reads CASSLGLETQYF. The DNA for the CDR3 is TGTGCCAGCAGCTTAGGACTGGAGACCCAGTACTTC.

The chain employs TRBV7-8 and TRBJ2-2; 7 bases agree with TRBD1. CDR3 size: 19 residues. V was pared by 2 bases and J by 6 bases, with 18 bases of the junction left unmatched. Germline loops: CDR1 SGHVS, CDR2 FQNEAQ. CDR3 sequence reads: CASSLLRKGGKWGAGELFF. CDR3 DNA: TGTGCCAGCAGCTTATTGAGGAAAGGGGGCAAGTGGGGAGCCGGGGAGCTGTTTTTT.

The J gene is TRBJ2-5, the V gene TRBV30; D gene unclear. Germline V lookup: CDR1 GTSNPN, CDR2 SVGIG (reference sequence). There are 12 residues in the CDR3. V gave up 2 bases and J gave up 3 bases, with 7 bases separating them. The CDR3 DNA follows: TGTGCCTGGAGTCGGCTAAAAGAGACCCAGTACTTC. Translating it yields CAWSRLKETQYF.

A few counts support this clone. The chain links TRBV29-1 to TRBJ1-6, with D uncertain. The germline V and J ends were trimmed by 6 bases and 6 bases, with 12 bases remaining between them. The length of the CDR3 is 13 residues. CDR1 is SQVTM, CDR2 ANQGSEA, per germline. The chain's CDR3 is CSVREHRNSPLHF. The CDR3 nucleotides are TGCAGCGTCCGGGAGCACCGTAATTCACCCCTCCACTTT.

The rearrangement joins TRBV29-1 to TRBJ2-7; maybe TRBD1 (6 bases). Trimming took off 5 bases at V and 3 bases at J, with 20 bases between the two ends. The germline gives CDR1 SQVTM, CDR2 ANQGSEA. There are 15 residues in the CDR3. As DNA, the CDR3 is TGCAGCGTTTCGGACTCCGACAGGCCAATCTACGAGCAGTACTTC. It encodes CSVSDSDRPIYEQYF.

The V and J genes are TRBV13 and TRBJ1-5, with TRBD1 identical over 8 bases. With 1 base clipped from V and 0 bases from J, the junction kept 2 bases outside the gene matches. The V gene's germline CDR1 is PRHDT and CDR2 FYEKMQ (reference sequence). The CDR3 extends over 16 amino acids. The CDR3 region is CASSLAGGLSNQPQHF. The DNA for the CDR3 is TGTGCCAGCAGCTTAGCAGGGGGCCTTAGCAATCAGCCCCAGCATTTT.

The chain has TRBV6-5 and TRBJ1-2; TRBD1 is a possible D gene (5 bases). CDR3 length equals 16 residues. Germline-derived CDR1 and CDR2 are MNHEY and SVGAGI. Trimming removed 2 bases from V and 5 bases from J, with 18 bases in between. Written as DNA, the CDR3 is TGTGCCAGCAGTTACCACCCGCGGCAGGGACTTTATGGCTACACCTTC. Translated, it gives CASSYHPRQGLYGYTF.

J is TRBJ2-3 and V is TRBV5-1, with 10 bases identical to TRBD2. Germline V gene sequence: CDR1 SGHRS, CDR2 YFSETQ. The CDR3 contains 16 residues. V gave up 4 bases and J gave up 10 bases; unmatched junction bases: 15. Here the CDR3 DNA reads TGCGCCAGCAGCCCCGGCGCTAGCGGGGGACTCAGGGCGCAGTATTTT. Protein sequence: CASSPGASGGLRAQYF.

This clone appeared a few times. The chain recombines TRBV5-6 with TRBJ1-6; 8 positions match TRBD1. The CDR3 spans 17 residues. In germline, CDR1 is SGHDT, CDR2 YYEEEE. Germline trimming cut 1 base from V and 1 base from J; bases unmatched to any gene: 4. DNA for the CDR3: TGTGCCAGCAGCTTGTGGACAGGGTGGTCCTATAATTCACCCCTCCACTTT. Translated: CASSLWTGWSYNSPLHF.

CDR3: CASSLGDAGNYGYTF. The CDR3 DNA sequence: TGTGCCAGCAGCTTAGGGGACGCGGGAAACTATGGCTACACCTTC. The chain links TRBV7-9 to TRBJ1-2, with TRBD1 as a possible D gene (5 bases). V was trimmed by 1 base and J by 2 bases, leaving 11 bases between them. The CDR3 covers 15 residues. Germline V gene lookup returns CDR1 SEHNR and CDR2 FQNEAQ (reference sequence).

The chain uses TRBV30 and TRBJ1-5; D uncertain. Germline CDR1 is GTSNPN and CDR2 is SVGIG (reference sequence). V lost 4 bases, J lost 7 bases, and 11 bases lay in between. The CDR3 runs to 12 residues. Written as DNA, the CDR3 is TGTGCCTGGAATCTTTTAGGGCAGCCCCAGCATTTT. Protein sequence: CAWNLLGQPQHF. Full variable domain (missing parts from reference TRBV30 and TRBJ1-5): SQTIHQWPATLVQPVGSPLSLECTVEGTSNPNLYWYRQAAGRGLQLLFYSVGIGQISSEVPQNLSASRPQDRQFILSSKKLLLSDSGFYLCAWNLLGQPQHFGDGTRLSIL.

This clone appeared a few times. The rearrangement joins TRBV7-9 to TRBJ1-5; 7 bases map to TRBD1. The CDR3 has 13 amino acids. V trimming: 5 bases; J trimming: 4 bases; junction bases outside the gene matches: 2. Germline V gene lookup returns CDR1 SEHNR and CDR2 FQNEAQ (reference sequence). CDR3 DNA sequence: TGTGCCAGCAGCGCAGGGGGGAATCAGCCCCAGCATTTT. Amino acids: CASSAGGNQPQHF.

The rearrangement joins TRBV6-5 to TRBJ2-2; D gene uncertain. Germline loops: CDR1 MNHEY, CDR2 SVGAGI. The CDR3 spans 15 residues. Trimming took off 2 bases at V and 1 base at J, with 8 bases between the two ends. The CDR3 loop is CASSYEPKNTGELFF. CDR3 bases: TGTGCCAGCAGTTACGAACCTAAGAACACCGGGGAGCTGTTTTTT.

This chain links TRBV7-2 with TRBJ2-7; perhaps TRBD2 as D (6 bases). Germline CDR1 is SGHTA and CDR2 is FQGNSA. The CDR3 totals 14 residues. V was pared by 3 bases and J by 0 bases, with 9 bases between. The CDR3 region is CASSFGGTSYEQYF. The DNA for the CDR3 is TGTGCCAGCAGCTTTGGGGGGACCTCCTACGAGCAGTACTTC.

The table lists this clone with a count of one. V and J are TRBV19 and TRBJ2-1; TRBD2 aligns across 7 bases. The CDR3 sequence is 13 residues long. Germline CDR1 reads LNHDA; CDR2 reads SQIVND (reference sequence). V was clipped by 5 bases and J by 6 bases; unmatched bases: 4. CDR3 residues: CASSRLAPNEQFF. In nucleotides, the CDR3 is TGTGCCAGTAGTCGACTAGCACCCAATGAGCAGTTCTTC.

The sample holds a few counts of this clone. The V gene is TRBV10-3, the J gene TRBJ2-5; D gene ambiguous. CDR1 is ENHRY, CDR2 SYGVKD, per germline. The V end was cut by 5 bases, the J end by 1 base, with 8 bases between. The length of the CDR3 is 13 residues. The CDR3 loop reads CAISWDSQETQYF. The CDR3 DNA reads TGTGCCATCAGTTGGGATAGCCAAGAGACCCAGTACTTC.

The rearrangement links TRBV7-2 to TRBJ2-7, with D unclear. The CDR3 sequence is 15 residues long. The germline V gene has CDR1 SGHTA and CDR2 FQGNSA. Trimming cost V 2 bases and J 4 bases, with 15 bases left between them. The CDR3 spells CASSLKSGAVYEQYF. CDR3 nucleotide sequence: TGTGCCAGCAGCTTAAAGTCAGGTGCTGTATACGAGCAGTACTTC. Looking up the rest from reference TRBV7-2 and TRBJ2-7 gives the full variable domain: GAGVSQSPSNKVTEKGKDVELRCDPISGHTALYWYRQSLGQGLEFLIYFQGNSAPDKSGLPSDRFSAERTGGSVSTLTIQRTQQEDSAVYLCASSLKSGAVYEQYFGPGTRLTVT.

The chain is built from TRBV5-6 and TRBJ2-3; 9 nucleotides align to TRBD2. The CDR3 runs to 15 residues. CDR1 and CDR2 (germline): SGHDT, YYEEEE. V shed 4 bases and J 5 bases; nucleotides not matched to a gene: 8. The CDR3 loop reads CASSIAGVLRDTQYF. CDR3 sequence (DNA): TGTGCCAGCAGCATAGCGGGGGTCTTGAGAGATACGCAGTATTTT.

The chain uses TRBV9 and TRBJ2-1; possible D gene TRBD1, 5 bases. Trimming left V 3 bases short and J 10 bases short, with 8 bases between. Looked up from germline, CDR1 is SGDLS and CDR2 is YYNGEE. There are 11 residues in the CDR3. The CDR3 DNA reads as TGTGCCAGCAGCGATAGGGGAGAGCAGTTCTTC. Translation: CASSDRGEQFF. Based on the CDR3 plus reference TRBV9 and TRBJ2-1, the full variable domain is DSGVTQTPKHLITATGQRVTLRCSPRSGDLSVYWYQQSLDQGLQFLIQYYNGEERAKGNILERFSAQQFPDLHSELNLSSLELGDSALYFCASSDRGEQFFGPGTRLTVL.

The chain has TRBV27 and TRBJ2-7; TRBD1 aligns across 7 bases. Germline CDR1 MNHEY, CDR2 SMNVEV (reference sequence). With 3 bases clipped from V and 1 base from J, the junction kept 3 bases outside the gene matches. The CDR3 sequence is 14 residues long. The CDR3 here is CASSFGQASYEQYF. The CDR3 region has the DNA TGTGCCAGCAGTTTCGGACAGGCGTCCTACGAGCAGTACTTC.

This sequence joins TRBV5-1 and TRBJ2-2; weak D call: TRBD1 (6 bases). V lost 2 bases, J lost 6 bases, and 20 bases lay in between. Germline values: CDR1 SGHRS, CDR2 YFSETQ. The CDR3 sequence is 17 residues long. Written as DNA, the CDR3 is TGCGCCAGCAGCTTCTACTACAGGGAAGTTAACTCCGGGGAGCTGTTTTTT. Protein product: CASSFYYREVNSGELFF. Complete variable domain (other parts from reference TRBV5-1 and TRBJ2-2): KAGVTQTPRYLIKTRGQQVTLSCSPISGHRSVSWYQQTPGQGLQFLFEYFSETQRNKGNFPGRFSGRQFSNSRSEMNVSTLELGDSALYLCASSFYYREVNSGELFFGEGSRLTVL.

This clone was counted only a few times. At one of its ends the junction is not consistent with the germline gene, which may arise from a read error. The V gene is TRBV7-9, the J gene TRBJ2-3; D remains ambiguous. From germline, CDR1 is SEHNR and CDR2 FQNEAQ (reference sequence). The CDR3 totals 12 residues. This chain's CDR3 is CASSLVWQHSPF. The CDR3 region has the DNA TGTGCCAGCAGCTTAGTTTGGCAGCACTCTCCTTTT.

This clone has more than one count but fewer than ten. The chain links TRBV25-1 to TRBJ1-2; D remains unclear. The CDR3 runs to 13 residues. Germline CDR1 is MGHDK and CDR2 is SYGVNS. Trimming left V 3 bases short and J 4 bases short, with 9 bases between. The CDR3 reads CASSDPITYGYTF. The CDR3 region has the DNA TGTGCCAGCAGTGACCCGATTACCTATGGCTACACCTTC.

The chain joins TRBV5-1 to TRBJ2-2; either TRBD1 or TRBD2 may fit D (5 bases each). The germline V and J ends were trimmed by 2 bases and 1 base, with 9 bases remaining between them. The CDR3 runs to 15 residues. Germline V CDR1 and CDR2: SGHRS, YFSETQ. This CDR3 is CASSFGTGNTGELFF. In DNA form, the CDR3 reads TGCGCCAGCAGCTTCGGGACGGGGAACACCGGGGAGCTGTTTTTT.